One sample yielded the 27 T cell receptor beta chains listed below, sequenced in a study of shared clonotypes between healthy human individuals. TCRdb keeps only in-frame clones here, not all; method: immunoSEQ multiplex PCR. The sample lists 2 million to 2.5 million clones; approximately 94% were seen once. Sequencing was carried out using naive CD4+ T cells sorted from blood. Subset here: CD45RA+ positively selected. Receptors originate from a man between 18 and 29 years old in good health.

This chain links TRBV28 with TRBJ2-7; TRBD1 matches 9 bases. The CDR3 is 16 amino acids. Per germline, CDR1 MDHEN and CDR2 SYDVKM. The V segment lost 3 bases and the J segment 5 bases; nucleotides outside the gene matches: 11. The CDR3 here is CASSLYMPGQGHEQYF. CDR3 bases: TGTGCCAGCAGTTTGTACATGCCGGGACAGGGCCACGAGCAGTACTTC. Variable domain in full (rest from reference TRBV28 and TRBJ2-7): DVKVTQSSRYLVKRTGEKVFLECVQDMDHENMFWYRQDPGLGLRLIYFSYDVKMKEKGDIPEGYSVSREKKERFSLILESASTNQTSMYLCASSLYMPGQGHEQYFGPGTRLTVT.

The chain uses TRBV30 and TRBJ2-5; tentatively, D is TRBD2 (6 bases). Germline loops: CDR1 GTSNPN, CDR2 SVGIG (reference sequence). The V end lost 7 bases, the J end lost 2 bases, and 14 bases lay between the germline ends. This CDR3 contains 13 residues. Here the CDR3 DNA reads TGTGCCTTCCGCCTTAGCGGACAAGAGACCCAGTACTTC. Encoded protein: CAFRLSGQETQYF.

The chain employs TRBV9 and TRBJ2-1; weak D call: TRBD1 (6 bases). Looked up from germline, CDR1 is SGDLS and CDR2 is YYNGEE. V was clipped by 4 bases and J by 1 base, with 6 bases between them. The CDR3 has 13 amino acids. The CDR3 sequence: CASSQGSYNEQFF. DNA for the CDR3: TGTGCCAGCAGCCAGGGGTCCTACAATGAGCAGTTCTTC.

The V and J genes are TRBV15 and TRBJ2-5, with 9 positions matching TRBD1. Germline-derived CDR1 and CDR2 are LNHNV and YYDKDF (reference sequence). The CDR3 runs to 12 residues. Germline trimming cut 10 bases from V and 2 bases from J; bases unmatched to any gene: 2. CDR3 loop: CAIGTGQETQYF. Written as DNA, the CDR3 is TGTGCCATAGGGACAGGGCAAGAGACCCAGTACTTC. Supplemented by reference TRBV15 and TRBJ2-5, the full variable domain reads DAMVIQNPRYQVTQFGKPVTLSCSQTLNHNVMYWYQQKSSQAPKLLFHYYDKDFNNEADTPDNFQSRRPNTSFCFLDIRSPGLGDTAMYLCAIGTGQETQYFGPGTRLLVL.

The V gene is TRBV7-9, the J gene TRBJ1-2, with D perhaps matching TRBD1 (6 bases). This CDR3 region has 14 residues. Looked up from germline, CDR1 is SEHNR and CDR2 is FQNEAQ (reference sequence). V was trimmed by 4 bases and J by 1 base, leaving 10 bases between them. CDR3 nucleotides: TGTGCCAGCAGCTCGGACAGTAGTAACTATGGCTACACCTTC. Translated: CASSSDSSNYGYTF.

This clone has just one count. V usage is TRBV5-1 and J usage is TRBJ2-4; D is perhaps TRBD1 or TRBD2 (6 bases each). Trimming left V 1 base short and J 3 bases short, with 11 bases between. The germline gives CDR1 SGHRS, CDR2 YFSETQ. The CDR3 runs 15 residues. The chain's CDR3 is CASSLTRGGKNIQYF. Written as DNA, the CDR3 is TGCGCCAGCAGCTTGACCAGGGGAGGCAAAAACATTCAGTACTTC.

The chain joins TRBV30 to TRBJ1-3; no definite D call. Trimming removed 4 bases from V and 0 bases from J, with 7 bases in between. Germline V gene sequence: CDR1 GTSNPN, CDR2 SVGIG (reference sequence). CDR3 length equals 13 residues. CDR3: CAWNVLSGNTIYF. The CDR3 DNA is TGTGCCTGGAACGTACTCTCTGGAAACACCATATATTTT. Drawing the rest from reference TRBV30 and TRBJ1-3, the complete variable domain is SQTIHQWPATLVQPVGSPLSLECTVEGTSNPNLYWYRQAAGRGLQLLFYSVGIGQISSEVPQNLSASRPQDRQFILSSKKLLLSDSGFYLCAWNVLSGNTIYFGEGSWLTVV.

As DNA, the CDR3 is TGTGCCAGCAGCACAGGAGGGCCTGAAGCTTTCTTT. Its translation: CASSTGGPEAFF. The chain joins TRBV5-6 to TRBJ1-1, with D possibly TRBD1 on 5 matching bases. The germline CDR1 and CDR2 sequences are SGHDT and YYEEEE. The germline V and J ends were trimmed by 4 bases and 6 bases, with 10 bases remaining between them. CDR3 size: 12 residues. The full variable domain, rest sourced from reference TRBV5-6 and TRBJ1-1, is DAGVTQSPTHLIKTRGQQVTLRCSPKSGHDTVSWYQQALGQGPQFIFQYYEEEERQRGNFPDRFSGHQFPNYSSELNVNALLLGDSALYLCASSTGGPEAFFGQGTRLTVV.

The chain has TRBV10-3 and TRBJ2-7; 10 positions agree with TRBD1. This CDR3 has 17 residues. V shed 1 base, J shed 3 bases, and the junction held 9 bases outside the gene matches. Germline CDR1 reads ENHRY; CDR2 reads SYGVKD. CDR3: CAISELPGTGDIYEQYF. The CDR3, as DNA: TGTGCCATCAGTGAGTTGCCCGGGACAGGGGATATCTACGAGCAGTACTTC.

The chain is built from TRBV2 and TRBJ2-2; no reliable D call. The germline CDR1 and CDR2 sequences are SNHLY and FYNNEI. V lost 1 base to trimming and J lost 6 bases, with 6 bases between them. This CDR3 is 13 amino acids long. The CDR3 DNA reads TGTGCCAGCAGTGAAGAGCCAGCCGGGGAGCTGTTTTTT. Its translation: CASSEEPAGELFF. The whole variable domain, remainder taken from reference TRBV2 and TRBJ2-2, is EPEVTQTPSHQVTQMGQEVILRCVPISNHLYFYWYRQILGQKVEFLVSFYNNEISEKSEIFDDQFSVERPDGSNFTLKIRSTKLEDSAMYFCASSEEPAGELFFGEGSRLTVL.

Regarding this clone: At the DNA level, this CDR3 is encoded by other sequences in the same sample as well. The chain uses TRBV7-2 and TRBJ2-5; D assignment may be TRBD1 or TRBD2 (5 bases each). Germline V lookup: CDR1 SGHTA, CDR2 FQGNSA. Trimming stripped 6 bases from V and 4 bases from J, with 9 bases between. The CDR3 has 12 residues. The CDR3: CASSLRGETQYF. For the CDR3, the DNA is TGTGCCAGCAGTTTGAGGGGAGAGACCCAGTACTTC. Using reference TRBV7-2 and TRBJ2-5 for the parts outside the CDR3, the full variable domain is GAGVSQSPSNKVTEKGKDVELRCDPISGHTALYWYRQSLGQGLEFLIYFQGNSAPDKSGLPSDRFSAERTGGSVSTLTIQRTQQEDSAVYLCASSLRGETQYFGPGTRLLVL.

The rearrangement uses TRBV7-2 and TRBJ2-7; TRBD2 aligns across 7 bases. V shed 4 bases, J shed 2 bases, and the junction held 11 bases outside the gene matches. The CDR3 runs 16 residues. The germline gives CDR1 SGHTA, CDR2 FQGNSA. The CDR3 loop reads CASSSLLGGGTYEQYF. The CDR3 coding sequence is TGTGCCAGCAGCTCCTTATTGGGGGGAGGGACCTACGAGCAGTACTTC.

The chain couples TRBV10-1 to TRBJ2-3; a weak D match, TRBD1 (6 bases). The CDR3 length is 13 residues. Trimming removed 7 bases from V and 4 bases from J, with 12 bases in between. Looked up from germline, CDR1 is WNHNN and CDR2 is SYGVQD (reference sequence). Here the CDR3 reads CASKDRGSDTQYF. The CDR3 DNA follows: TGCGCCAGCAAAGATAGGGGGTCAGATACGCAGTATTTT.

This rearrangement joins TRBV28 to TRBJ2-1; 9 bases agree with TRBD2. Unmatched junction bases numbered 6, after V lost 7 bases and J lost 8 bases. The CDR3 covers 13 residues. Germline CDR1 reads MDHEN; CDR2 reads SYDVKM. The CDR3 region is CASTRGGAYEQFF. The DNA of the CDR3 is TGTGCCAGCACCCGCGGGGGGGCCTATGAGCAGTTCTTC.

The CDR3 is CASSDLRDIGAGEQYF. As DNA, the CDR3 is TGTGCCAGCAGTGACCTCCGGGACATTGGGGCCGGCGAGCAGTACTTC. The chain carries TRBV2 and TRBJ2-7, with D maybe TRBD1 (6 bases). Germline V gene lookup returns CDR1 SNHLY and CDR2 FYNNEI. The V end lost 3 bases, the J end lost 6 bases, and 21 bases lay between the germline ends. The CDR3 is made up of 16 amino acids.

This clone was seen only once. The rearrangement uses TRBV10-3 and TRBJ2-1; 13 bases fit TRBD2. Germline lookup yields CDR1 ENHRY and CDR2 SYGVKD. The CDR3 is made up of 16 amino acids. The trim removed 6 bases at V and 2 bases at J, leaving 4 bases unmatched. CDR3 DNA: TGTGCCATCAGCACGGGGACTAGCGGGGCCTACAATGAGCAGTTCTTC. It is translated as CAISTGTSGAYNEQFF.

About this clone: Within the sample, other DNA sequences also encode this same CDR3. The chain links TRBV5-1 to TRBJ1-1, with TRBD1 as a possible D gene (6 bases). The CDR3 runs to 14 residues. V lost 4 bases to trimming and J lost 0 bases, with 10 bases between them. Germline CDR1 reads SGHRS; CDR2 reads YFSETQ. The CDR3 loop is CASSAGQLNTEAFF. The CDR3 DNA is TGCGCCAGCAGCGCCGGACAGTTGAACACTGAAGCTTTCTTT.

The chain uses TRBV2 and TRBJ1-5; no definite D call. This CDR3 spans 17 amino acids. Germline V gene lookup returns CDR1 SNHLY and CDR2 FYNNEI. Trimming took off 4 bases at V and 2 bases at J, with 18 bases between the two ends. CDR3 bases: TGTGCCAGCAGTGCAAGCCACGGGAGGCTAGGCAATCAGCCCCAGCATTTT. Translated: CASSASHGRLGNQPQHF.

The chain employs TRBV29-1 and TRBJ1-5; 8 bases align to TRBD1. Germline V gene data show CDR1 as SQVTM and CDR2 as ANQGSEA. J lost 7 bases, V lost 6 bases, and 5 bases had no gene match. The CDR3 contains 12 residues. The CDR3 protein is CSVQTGDQPQHF. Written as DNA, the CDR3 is TGCAGCGTACAGACAGGGGACCAGCCCCAGCATTTT.

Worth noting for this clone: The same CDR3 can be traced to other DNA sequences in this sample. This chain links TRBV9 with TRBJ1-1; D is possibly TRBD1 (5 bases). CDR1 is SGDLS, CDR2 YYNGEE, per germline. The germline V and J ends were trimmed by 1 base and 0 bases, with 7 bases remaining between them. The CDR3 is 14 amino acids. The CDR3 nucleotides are TGTGCCAGCAGCGTACGGGGCCTGAACACTGAAGCTTTCTTT. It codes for CASSVRGLNTEAFF.

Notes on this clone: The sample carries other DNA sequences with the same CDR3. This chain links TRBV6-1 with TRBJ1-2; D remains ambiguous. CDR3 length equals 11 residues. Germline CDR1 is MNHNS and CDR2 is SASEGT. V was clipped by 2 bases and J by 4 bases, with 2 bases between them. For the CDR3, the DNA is TGTGCCAGCAGTGAAACCTATGGCTACACCTTC. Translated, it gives CASSETYGYTF.

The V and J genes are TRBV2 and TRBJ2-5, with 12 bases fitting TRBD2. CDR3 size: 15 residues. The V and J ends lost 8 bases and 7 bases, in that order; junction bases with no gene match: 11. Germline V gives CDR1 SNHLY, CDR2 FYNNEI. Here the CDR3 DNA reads TGTGCCAGCCAGACGACTAGCGGGAGCGTAGGGACCCAGTACTTC. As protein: CASQTTSGSVGTQYF.

CDR3 sequence (DNA): TGCGCCAGCAGCTTGGCCTCAGGGGCGGGGGCCCATACGCAGTATTTT. Amino acid sequence: CASSLASGAGAHTQYF. The chain has TRBV5-1 and TRBJ2-3; D is perhaps TRBD2 (7 bases). CDR3 length: 16 amino acids. V was cut by 0 bases and J by 7 bases, with 18 bases left in between. Germline CDR1 SGHRS, CDR2 YFSETQ. The complete variable domain, with remaining parts taken from reference TRBV5-1 and TRBJ2-3, reads KAGVTQTPRYLIKTRGQQVTLSCSPISGHRSVSWYQQTPGQGLQFLFEYFSETQRNKGNFPGRFSGRQFSNSRSEMNVSTLELGDSALYLCASSLASGAGAHTQYFGPGTRLTVL.

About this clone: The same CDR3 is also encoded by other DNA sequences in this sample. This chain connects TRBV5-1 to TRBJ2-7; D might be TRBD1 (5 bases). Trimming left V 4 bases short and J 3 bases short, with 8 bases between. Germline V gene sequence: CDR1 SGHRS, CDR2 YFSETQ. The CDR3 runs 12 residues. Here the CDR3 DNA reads TGCGCCAGCAGCGGACAAGGCTACGAGCAGTACTTC. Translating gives CASSGQGYEQYF.

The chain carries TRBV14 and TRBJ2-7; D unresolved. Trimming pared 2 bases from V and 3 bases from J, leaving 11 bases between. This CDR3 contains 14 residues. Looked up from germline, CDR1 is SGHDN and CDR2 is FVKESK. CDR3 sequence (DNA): TGTGCCAGCAGCCAATATTTAGCAATCTACGAGCAGTACTTC. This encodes CASSQYLAIYEQYF.

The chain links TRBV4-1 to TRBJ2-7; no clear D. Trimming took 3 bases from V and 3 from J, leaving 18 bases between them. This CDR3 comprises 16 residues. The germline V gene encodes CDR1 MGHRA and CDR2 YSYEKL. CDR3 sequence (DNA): TGCGCCAGCAGCCACTACACCCCGGGCAGCCACTACGAGCAGTACTTC. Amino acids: CASSHYTPGSHYEQYF.

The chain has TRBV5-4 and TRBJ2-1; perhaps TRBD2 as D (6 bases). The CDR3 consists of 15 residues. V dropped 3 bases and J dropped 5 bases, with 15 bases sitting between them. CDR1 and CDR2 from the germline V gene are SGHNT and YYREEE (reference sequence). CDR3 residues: CASSSRLENNNEQFF. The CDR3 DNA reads TGTGCCAGCAGCTCCCGACTAGAAAATAACAATGAGCAGTTCTTC.